The clone carrying this TCR beta chain was counted a single time. The sample belongs to a study of blood T cell repertoires in COVID-19. The overall study: The United States, Italy and Spain supplied acute and convalescent COVID-19 samples.

Original processing methods: Reference gene primer amplification in the assay estimated nucleated cell counts. TCRdb keeps only in-frame clones here, not all; method: immunoSEQ multiplex PCR. D and trimming were read from the DNA, whereas the V and J calls and clone size are those reported in that table. The table lists about 250,000 clones, approximately 84% of them singletons. Germline values: CDR1 SGHNT, CDR2 YENEEA. V gave up 5 bases and J gave up 1 base; unmatched junction bases: 4. This CDR3 has 14 residues. The sequenced material came from peripheral blood. The J gene is TRBJ2-7, the V gene TRBV11-3; TRBD1 aligns across 8 bases. This receptor was identified in a person aged 65-85 years with COVID-19, enrolled during active disease. CDR3 residues: CASSRGTGSYEQYF. As DNA, the CDR3 is TGTGCCAGCAGCAGAGGGACAGGATCCTACGAGCAGTACTTC. The full variable domain, with the rest looked up from reference TRBV11-3 and TRBJ2-7, is EAGVVQSPRYKIIEKKQPVAFWCNPISGHNTLYWYLQNLGQGPELLIRYENEEAVDDSQLPKDRFSAERLKGVDSTLKIQPAELGDSAVYLCASSRGTGSYEQYFGPGTRLTVT.